This passage covers 17 T cell receptor beta chains from one sample sequenced in a study of OX40 agonist ivuxolimab in advanced cancers. Profiling relied on immunoSEQ multiplex PCR, and the TCRdb table lists in-frame clones only, not all of them. The sample carries approximately 90,000 clones, roughly 89% recorded once. The sample consisted of CD4+ or CD8+ T cells sorted from blood, taken in a trial of the OX40 agonist ivuxolimab. The receptors here all came from an adult with an advanced solid tumor such as melanoma, head and neck, liver or kidney cancer.

This clone appeared a single time. The rearrangement joins TRBV13 to TRBJ2-5; D may be TRBD2 (6 bases). The J call is uncertain, as TRBJ2-7 better fits the DNA end. The CDR3 covers 14 residues. Germline V lookup: CDR1 PRHDT, CDR2 FYEKMQ (reference sequence). Written as DNA, the CDR3 is TGTGCCAGCAGCTTAGGGCGGGGTACCTACGAGCAGTACTTC. It specifies CASSLGRGTYEQYF.

The chain carries TRBV5-1 and TRBJ2-1, with D hard to call. The V and J ends lost 7 bases and 0 bases respectively, with 14 bases between them. Looked up from germline, CDR1 is SGHRS and CDR2 is YFSETQ. The CDR3 totals 15 residues. CDR3 DNA: TGCGCCAGCGGAGAAGACACAAGCTCCTACAATGAGCAGTTCTTC. Translating it yields CASGEDTSSYNEQFF.

There are a few counts of this clone. The chain links TRBV28 to TRBJ2-2; possibly TRBD1 for D (5 bases). Germline CDR1 MDHEN, CDR2 SYDVKM. The CDR3 runs 15 residues. V was pared by 6 bases and J by 1 base, with 12 bases between. CDR3 in DNA: TGTGCCAGCAGAATAACACAGGTGAACACCGGGGAGCTGTTTTTT. Protein sequence: CASRITQVNTGELFF.

V usage is TRBV11-2 and J usage is TRBJ1-1; a weak D match, TRBD1 (6 bases). The CDR3 spans 16 residues. V was clipped by 0 bases and J by 5 bases, with 16 bases between them. Germline V lookup: CDR1 SGHAT, CDR2 FQNNGV. The CDR3 nucleotides are TGTGCCAGCAGCTTAGATCTGAGGGGGTTGGATACTGAAGCTTTCTTT. Protein sequence: CASSLDLRGLDTEAFF.

This clone appeared a few times. The V gene is TRBV6-1, the J gene TRBJ1-1; TRBD1 is a possible D gene (5 bases). The germline CDR1 and CDR2 sequences are MNHNS and SASEGT. V was clipped by 2 bases and J by 5 bases, with 12 bases between them. CDR3 length: 14 residues. The CDR3 loop is CASSELRTSTEAFF. The DNA of the CDR3 is TGTGCCAGCAGTGAACTAAGGACATCTACTGAAGCTTTCTTT.

The chain links TRBV19 to TRBJ2-5; maybe TRBD2 (6 bases). This CDR3 has 13 residues. Germline-derived CDR1 and CDR2 are LNHDA and SQIVND (reference sequence). V dropped 6 bases and J dropped 5 bases, with 13 bases sitting between them. As DNA, the CDR3 is TGTGCCAGTAGCATCGGGAGATACGAGACCCAGTACTTC. Encoded protein: CASSIGRYETQYF.

As DNA, the CDR3 is TGTGCCAGCAGGCCCGTCCAGGTTGTAACTGAAGCTTTCTTT. It is translated as CASRPVQVVTEAFF. The chain employs TRBV6-1 and TRBJ1-1; D unresolved. The CDR3 sequence is 14 residues long. Germline V gene lookup returns CDR1 MNHNS and CDR2 SASEGT. Trimming pared 6 bases from V and 5 bases from J, leaving 16 bases between.

The chain joins TRBV19 to TRBJ2-7, with 9 bases aligning to TRBD1. J was trimmed by 3 bases and V by 5 bases; bases with no gene match: 2. Germline values: CDR1 LNHDA, CDR2 SQIVND (reference sequence). The CDR3 runs 13 residues. CDR3 protein: CASSSGQGYEQYF. The DNA of the CDR3 is TGTGCCAGTAGTTCGGGACAGGGCTACGAGCAGTACTTC.

The chain combines TRBV7-2 with TRBJ2-3; D may be TRBD2 (6 bases). CDR3 length: 15 amino acids. V was pared by 5 bases and J by 6 bases, with 18 bases between. Looked up from germline, CDR1 is SGHTA and CDR2 is FQGNSA. CDR3 residues: CASSPRGLRLDTQYF. CDR3 sequence (DNA): TGTGCCAGCAGCCCCCGGGGACTCAGATTGGATACGCAGTATTTT.

The chain carries TRBV18 and TRBJ2-1, with D unresolved. CDR3 size: 15 residues. V lost 5 bases, J lost 7 bases, and 18 bases lay in between. Looked up from germline, CDR1 is KGHSH and CDR2 is LQKENI. The CDR3 is CASSAVTGFVNEQFF. Here the CDR3 DNA reads TGTGCCAGCTCAGCCGTTACGGGTTTTGTGAATGAGCAGTTCTTC.

The genes are TRBV7-2 and TRBJ2-1; TRBD2 matches 7 bases. Germline V gene data show CDR1 as SGHTA and CDR2 as FQGNSA. The CDR3 sequence is 18 residues long. With 5 bases clipped from V and 3 bases from J, the junction kept 16 bases outside the gene matches. The CDR3 DNA sequence: TGTGCCAGCAGCCTCCGGGGGGAGGCAAGTTACTTCTACAATGAGCAGTTCTTC. Translation: CASSLRGEASYFYNEQFF. The full variable domain, completed using reference TRBV7-2 and TRBJ2-1, is GAGVSQSPSNKVTEKGKDVELRCDPISGHTALYWYRQSLGQGLEFLIYFQGNSAPDKSGLPSDRFSAERTGGSVSTLTIQRTQQEDSAVYLCASSLRGEASYFYNEQFFGPGTRLTVL.

This clone was seen just once. The chain links TRBV18 to TRBJ2-7; 10 bases agree with TRBD2. This CDR3 has 15 amino acids. Germline V gene lookup returns CDR1 KGHSH and CDR2 LQKENI. With V trimmed by 2 bases and J by 3 bases, 4 bases remained unmatched. CDR3 sequence reads: CASSPIPSGSYEQYF. The CDR3 coding sequence is TGTGCCAGCTCACCAATCCCTAGCGGGAGCTACGAGCAGTACTTC.

This clone occurred once. The V and J genes are TRBV4-1 and TRBJ2-7; 8 positions match TRBD1. CDR3 length: 18 amino acids. V was clipped by 1 base and J by 3 bases; unmatched bases: 14. Germline V gives CDR1 MGHRA, CDR2 YSYEKL. The DNA of the CDR3 is TGCGCCAGCAGCCAAGGTATGGACAGGGTGACTGTGAGCTACGAGCAGTACTTC. Its translation is CASSQGMDRVTVSYEQYF.

The V call is TRBV18, the J call TRBJ2-7, with TRBD2 matching over 9 bases. Germline V CDR1 and CDR2: KGHSH, LQKENI. CDR3 length: 15 amino acids. J gave up 9 bases and V 0 bases, and 9 bases lay outside the gene matches. The DNA of the CDR3 is TGTGCCAGCTCACCACCGCCTAGCGGGGACCCGTGGCAGTACTTC. Amino acids: CASSPPPSGDPWQYF.

The rearrangement links TRBV28 to TRBJ2-3; 7 bases line up with TRBD1. Unmatched junction bases numbered 7, after V lost 6 bases and J lost 10 bases. Germline V gives CDR1 MDHEN, CDR2 SYDVKM. CDR3 length: 12 amino acids. The CDR3 DNA sequence: TGTGCCAGCAGACCCGGGACAGAGGCGCAGTATTTT. It specifies CASRPGTEAQYF.

DNA of the CDR3: TGTGCCAGCTCAGCGACTAGCGGACCTAGCACAGATACGCAGTATTTT. Amino acid sequence: CASSATSGPSTDTQYF. The V and J genes are TRBV18 and TRBJ2-3; 9 bases align to TRBD2. Losses at the gene ends were 5 bases for V and 0 bases for J; bases not matched to a gene: 6. The CDR3 sequence is 16 residues long. CDR1 and CDR2 from the germline V gene are KGHSH and LQKENI.

This clone was counted between two and nine times. J is TRBJ1-1 and V is TRBV30; possibly TRBD1 for D (6 bases). The ends were cut back, 7 bases at V and 1 base at J, with 10 bases in the middle. The CDR3 has 12 residues. The germline V gene encodes CDR1 GTSNPN and CDR2 SVGIG (reference sequence). DNA of the CDR3: TGTGCCTCTAAGGGGGGGAACACTGAAGCTTTCTTT. This gives the protein CASKGGNTEAFF.